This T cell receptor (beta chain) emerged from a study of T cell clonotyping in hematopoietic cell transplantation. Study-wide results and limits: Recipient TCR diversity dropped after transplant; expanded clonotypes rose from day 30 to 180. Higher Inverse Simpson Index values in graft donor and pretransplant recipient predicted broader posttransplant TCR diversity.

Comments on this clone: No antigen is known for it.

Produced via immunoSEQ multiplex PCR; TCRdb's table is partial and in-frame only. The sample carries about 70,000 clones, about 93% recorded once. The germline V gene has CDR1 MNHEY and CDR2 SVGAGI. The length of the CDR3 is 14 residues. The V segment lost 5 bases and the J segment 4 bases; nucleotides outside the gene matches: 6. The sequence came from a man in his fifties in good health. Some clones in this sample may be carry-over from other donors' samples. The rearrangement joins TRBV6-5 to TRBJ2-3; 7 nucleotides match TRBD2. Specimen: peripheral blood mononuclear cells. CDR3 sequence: CASSPTRGADTQYF. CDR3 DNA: TGTGCCAGCAGTCCCACCCGGGGGGCAGATACGCAGTATTTT.